The source of this T cell receptor beta chain is a study of T-cell memory formation after mild COVID-19. Study as a whole: There were largely donor-specific TCR clusters.

There are 14 residues in the CDR3. V lost 3 bases to trimming and J lost 2 bases, with 9 bases between them. TCRalpha and TCRbeta libraries used 5'RACE with constant-segment primers and UMIs. One entry per CDR3 protein, called by TCRdb with MiXCR from the 5' RACE reads. The table records hundreds of thousands of distinct CDR3 sequences, more than 15% of them present only once. Regarding this clonotype: Its antigen is unknown.

The study, taken as a whole, reports: Pre-infection memory held some responding clones, suggesting pre-existing cross-reactive T cells responded.

The clonotype was recovered from a man younger than 35 who had mild COVID-19 (a few samples of this study predate the infection). Cell type and time point are not known. The chain carries TRBV12-3 or TRBV12-4 and TRBJ2-3; a weak D match, TRBD1 (6 bases). The sample comprised PBMCs or a T cell subset sorted from them (not recorded which). CDR3 in amino acids: CASSFEGDTDTQYF. In nucleotides, the CDR3 is TGTGCCAGCAGTTTTGAGGGGGACACAGATACGCAGTATTTT.